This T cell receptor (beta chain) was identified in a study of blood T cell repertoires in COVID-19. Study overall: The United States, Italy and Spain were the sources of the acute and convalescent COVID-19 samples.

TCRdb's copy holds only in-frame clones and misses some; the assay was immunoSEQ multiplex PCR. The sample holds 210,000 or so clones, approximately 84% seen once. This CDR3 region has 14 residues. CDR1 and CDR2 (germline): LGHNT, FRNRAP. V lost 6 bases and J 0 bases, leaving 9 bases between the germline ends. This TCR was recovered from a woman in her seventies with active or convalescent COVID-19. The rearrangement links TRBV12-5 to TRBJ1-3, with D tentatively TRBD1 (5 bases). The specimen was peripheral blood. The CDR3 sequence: CASGGPYSGNTIYF. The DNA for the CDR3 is TGTGCTAGTGGGGGGCCCTACTCTGGAAACACCATATATTTT.